This TCR beta chain came from a study of blood T cells in healthy people across ages (dated by TCRdb to between 2014 and 2017). About the full investigation: Template switching captured roughly one uniquely barcoded TCR beta cDNA molecule per two T cells in model experiments. Donors were grouped into four age groups: young (average 16 years), middle-aged (39), aged (about 60) and long-lived (around 82). To track age-related changes in TCR beta repertoire diversity, the study relied on deep sequencing normalized with unique cDNA molecular identifiers. Two additional independent replicas of 1 million unique cDNA reads from the same blood draw were analyzed for two donors (one aged 18 to 30 and one aged 80 or older). Study-level results and caveats: Conclusive comparison of naive and antigen-experienced compartments was prevented by the profiling of bulk unsorted PBMCs. As age increased, observed TCR beta diversity per million T cells dropped in a roughly linear way, and a significant reduction was already evident by age around 41. The CMV infection status of donors was not known, potentially confounding age-related changes in expanded clonotypes. Compared with the aged group, more naive CD4+ T cells, fewer expanded clones and increased TCR diversity were shown by the long-lived group, suggesting age selection. There was a strong correlation between observed TCR beta diversity and the percentage of naive T cells measured by flow cytometry. Total diversity estimates from one million sequenced T cells were considered lower bounds and underestimates.

With respect to this clonotype: What this receptor recognizes is not known. The record has no base qualities; no much larger clone is one base away.

From V the trimming removes 5 bases and from J it removes 8 bases, while the gene matches leave 10 bases of the junction unaccounted for. According to the germline V gene (reference sequence), CDR1 reads DFQATT and CDR2 reads SNEGSKA. Including cysteine and phenylalanine, the CDR3 has 14 amino acids. Left in the record is the CDR3 DNA by itself, 42 bases read in frame from the first base. Library preparation employed 5' RACE. TCRdb lists the instrument as Illumina HiSeq 2500. A second PCR of about 7 to 12 cycles was run with a J-beta primer mix and a sample-barcoded 5' primer. A template-switch 5' adaptor carrying 12 random nucleotides introduced a unique molecular identifier onto each TCR beta cDNA molecule. At least 2.5 million CDR3-containing paired-end reads were obtained from each sample. First-strand cDNA was synthesized from all RNA with the Mint cDNA synthesis kit, primed by a TRBC-specific oligonucleotide. Following uracil-DNA glycosylase treatment, a first 18-cycle PCR with universal primers M1SS and BC2_uni_R was performed on all cDNA. On the study's bioinformatics: Each sample was normalized by randomly selecting 1 million high-quality reads, each carrying a distinct molecular identifier. Reads with shared molecular identifiers were discarded instead of being binned into consensus sequences. MiTCR, set to a Q25 quality threshold and the strictest error-elimination algorithm, was used for CDR3 identification, clonotype clustering and error correction. A nonparametric unseen species model with Euler transformation was used to estimate a lower bound on total TCR beta diversity. Clones were called with MiXCR by TCRdb after fastp trimmed the public reads at Q25, and only in-frame beta chains were retained. Every entry covers one CDR3 protein and lists the most common genes and DNA from its rows. The V and J calls reflect TCRdb's pipeline rather than the authors' work. Present in this sample are more than 450,000 distinct CDR3 sequences, about 28% of which were seen just once. The ten largest clones capture roughly 3.5% of the sample.

Systemically healthy Caucasian individuals from Russia, 35 to 50 in total and aged roughly 6 to 95 years, were included as donors. Each donor gave ten milliliters of peripheral blood, collected into EDTA-treated Vacutainer tubes. Ficoll-Paque density-gradient centrifugation was used to isolate PBMCs, with at least 6 million per sample. Trizol reagent was used to extract total RNA from the PBMCs, yielding at least 6 micrograms per sample. For every donor, an aliquot of PBMCs went through flow cytometry to measure the percentages of naive CD45RAhigh/CD27high T cells. The data also belong to a second study, concerning T cells of mothers and their children. That second publication adds: The donors were nine systemically healthy Caucasian individuals, made up of three mothers and their six children. cDNA synthesis consumed the entire amount of extracted RNA, loaded at 1.5 ug RNA in each 15 ul reaction. In the second PCR, the M1S primer introduced both the sample barcodes and 2-4 random nucleotides. More than 9 million TCR beta CDR3 reads were obtained from each mother, and about 3 million reads were obtained from each child. Thymic selection similarly shapes TCR recombination output in related and unrelated pairs, with minor effect from inherited differences. Normalized repertoire overlap was always slightly but never significantly higher in related than unrelated mother-child pairs. Persistent microchimeric T cell clones were not detected, at a sensitivity of approximately 98 clones per million clonotypes. Deep NGS was used in the study to compare the TCR beta repertoires of mothers and children and to look for features that separate related mother-child pairs from unrelated individuals. On average, the children were about 10 +/- 4 years old, while the mothers were around 40 +/- 4 years old. Libraries were sequenced on Illumina HiSeq 2000 with 100+100 nt paired-end reads after adapter ligation with NEBNext reagents. To prevent cross-contamination, the mother and child libraries were prepared one month apart and sequenced in separate runs. Each donor had between 500,000 and 2,000,000 distinct TCR beta clonotypes identified. Naive TCR beta clonotypes were estimated from low-frequency clonotypes matched to each donor's FACS-determined naive share, without sorting.

The clonotype comes from a boy under 10 years old in good health. The receptor chain draws on TRBV20-1 and TRBJ2-1, with 9 middle bases fitting TRBD2. Material: blood. The DNA sequence is as follows: TGCAGTGCTCCGGGGCGGGAGGGCCTCTATGAGCAGTTCTTC. Its protein product is CSAPGREGLYEQFF.